A single sample gave rise to the 29 T cell receptor beta chains below, sequenced in a study of blood T cell repertoires in COVID-19. Produced via immunoSEQ multiplex PCR; TCRdb's table is partial and in-frame only. The repertoire holds around 81,000 clones, with roughly 86% as singletons. Sequencing used peripheral blood. These receptors were taken from a human donor in a cohort sampled during active COVID-19.

The V call is TRBV6-5, the J call TRBJ1-1; D is possibly TRBD1 (6 bases). CDR3 length: 12 amino acids. Germline CDR1 is MNHEY and CDR2 is SVGAGI. V was pared by 8 bases and J by 12 bases, with 19 bases between. The CDR3 sequence: CASVGQRVRPFF. Here the CDR3 DNA reads TGTGCCAGCGTCGGACAGAGGGTTCGACCTTTCTTT.

The CDR3 protein is CASTATGYNEQFF. The DNA of the CDR3 is TGTGCCAGCACCGCGACAGGGTACAATGAGCAGTTCTTC. The chain uses TRBV6-5 and TRBJ2-1, with 7 bases lining up with TRBD1. This CDR3 has 13 amino acids. The V gene end was trimmed by 7 bases and the J gene end by 4 bases; junction bases not matched to a gene: 4. In germline, CDR1 is MNHEY, CDR2 SVGAGI.

V and J are TRBV2 and TRBJ1-1; D remains ambiguous. Trimming left V 8 bases short and J 2 bases short, with 12 bases between. The CDR3 runs 13 residues. The germline CDR1 and CDR2 sequences are SNHLY and FYNNEI. The CDR3 loop is CASVFEVNTEAFF. Written as DNA, the CDR3 is TGTGCCAGCGTTTTTGAGGTAAACACTGAAGCTTTCTTT. Full variable domain (rest looked up from reference TRBV2 and TRBJ1-1): EPEVTQTPSHQVTQMGQEVILRCVPISNHLYFYWYRQILGQKVEFLVSFYNNEISEKSEIFDDQFSVERPDGSNFTLKIRSTKLEDSAMYFCASVFEVNTEAFFGQGTRLTVV.

DNA of the CDR3: TGCGCCAGCAGCCTTCGGACTAGCGGGGACGGGGAGCTGTTTTTT. Amino acid sequence: CASSLRTSGDGELFF. The chain uses TRBV4-1 and TRBJ2-2, with 12 bases fitting TRBD2. The V segment lost 4 bases and the J segment 7 bases; nucleotides outside the gene matches: 4. The CDR3 contains 15 residues. The germline V gene encodes CDR1 MGHRA and CDR2 YSYEKL.

The rearrangement uses TRBV27 and TRBJ1-1, with D possibly being TRBD1 (6 bases). V was cut by 6 bases and J by 5 bases, with 19 bases left in between. There are 15 residues in the CDR3. Looked up from germline, CDR1 is MNHEY and CDR2 is SMNVEV (reference sequence). CDR3 amino acids: CASSLRRGGSTEAFF. The CDR3 DNA follows: TGTGCCAGCAGCCTCCGTCGGGGGGGCAGTACTGAAGCTTTCTTT.

The V gene is TRBV7-9, the J gene TRBJ1-1; TRBD1 matches 7 bases. With 3 bases clipped from V and 4 bases from J, the junction kept 8 bases outside the gene matches. This CDR3 comprises 15 residues. The germline V gene encodes CDR1 SEHNR and CDR2 FQNEAQ (reference sequence). The CDR3 is CASSLSNRGSTEAFF. The CDR3 DNA follows: TGTGCCAGCAGCTTGTCAAACAGGGGTAGCACTGAAGCTTTCTTT.

This clone has a single count. The chain employs TRBV19 and TRBJ2-1; 7 bases fit TRBD1. CDR1 is LNHDA and CDR2 is SQIVND in the germline V gene (reference sequence). The CDR3 contains 16 residues. Trimming cost V 6 bases and J 2 bases; bases outside gene matches: 10. The CDR3 reads CASREGDSSTYNEQFF. CDR3 nucleotide sequence: TGTGCCAGTAGAGAGGGGGACAGCTCAACCTACAATGAGCAGTTCTTC.

In DNA, the CDR3 is TGTGCCAGCAGCCAAGAAGCCCCTCGACGGGGATCCAACACTGAAGCTTTCTTT. Translating gives CASSQEAPRRGSNTEAFF. V and J are TRBV3-1 (or the pseudogene TRBV3-2) and TRBJ1-1, with no clear D. V shed 0 bases and J shed 2 bases, with 19 bases lying between them. Germline values: CDR1 LGHDT, CDR2 YNNKEL (reference sequence). The CDR3 sequence is 18 residues long.

This chain joins TRBV6-5 and TRBJ1-3, with 7 bases aligning to TRBD1. CDR1 and CDR2 (germline): MNHEY, SVGAGI. V lost 4 bases, J lost 4 bases, and 7 bases stayed unmatched. The CDR3 contains 15 residues. This CDR3 reads CASSSLTGRGNTIYF. DNA for the CDR3: TGTGCCAGCAGTTCTCTGACAGGGCGAGGAAACACCATATATTTT.

This clone was detected a few times. The chain carries TRBV11-1 and TRBJ2-7; D not resolved. The CDR3 is made up of 14 amino acids. Germline V gene sequence: CDR1 SGHAT, CDR2 FQDESV (reference sequence). Trimming removed 2 bases from V and 6 bases from J, with 14 bases in between. Here the CDR3 reads CASSLRRRPREQYF. DNA of the CDR3: TGTGCCAGCAGCTTACGACGGCGGCCTCGCGAGCAGTACTTC. The full variable domain, completed using reference TRBV11-1 and TRBJ2-7, is EAEVAQSPRYKITEKSQAVAFWCDPISGHATLYWYRQILGQGPELLVQFQDESVVDDSQLPKDRFSAERLKGVDSTLKIQPAELGDSAMYLCASSLRRRPREQYFGPGTRLTVT.

V is TRBV13 and J is TRBJ2-7; D might be TRBD2 (5 bases). CDR3 length equals 14 residues. Germline V gene lookup returns CDR1 PRHDT and CDR2 FYEKMQ (reference sequence). Between the trimmed V and J ends, which lost 5 bases and 6 bases, there was a span of 17 bases. Here the CDR3 DNA reads TGTGCCAGCAGCAAAAAGGACTGGGTCGGCGAGCAGTACTTC. This translates into CASSKKDWVGEQYF.

The gene calls are TRBV7-3 and TRBJ2-1; 10 bases align to TRBD1. Germline V gene lookup returns CDR1 SGHTA and CDR2 FQGTGA. The CDR3 covers 15 residues. The trim removed 5 bases at V and 7 bases at J, leaving 8 bases unmatched. The CDR3 sequence is CASSNPGTGENEQFF. The CDR3 nucleotides read TGTGCCAGCAGCAATCCCGGGACAGGGGAAAATGAGCAGTTCTTC.

The chain is built from TRBV6-1 and TRBJ2-7, with D tentatively TRBD1 (5 bases). The CDR3 extends over 12 amino acids. The ends were cut back, 2 bases at V and 6 bases at J, with 8 bases in the middle. In germline, CDR1 is MNHNS, CDR2 SASEGT. In DNA, the CDR3 is TGTGCCAGCAGTGAACTGACAGCCGAGCAGTACTTC. Translating gives CASSELTAEQYF.

The rearrangement joins TRBV10-1 to TRBJ1-5; D might be TRBD1 (6 bases). The ends were cut back, 5 bases at V and 1 base at J, with 15 bases in the middle. The germline V gene encodes CDR1 WNHNN and CDR2 SYGVQD (reference sequence). CDR3 size: 16 residues. CDR3 sequence (DNA): TGCGCCAGCAGTCCTAGTTACAGGGAAAGCAATCAGCCCCAGCATTTT. Its translation is CASSPSYRESNQPQHF.

This chain joins TRBV6-5 and TRBJ1-2; the D gene is possibly TRBD1 (5 bases). V lost 6 bases and J 4 bases, leaving 9 bases between the germline ends. CDR1 MNHEY and CDR2 SVGAGI come from the germline V gene. The CDR3 is made up of 12 amino acids. CDR3 region: CASSQGLYGYTF. In DNA form, the CDR3 reads TGTGCCAGCAGCCAGGGTCTCTATGGCTACACCTTC.

The genes are TRBV4-3 and TRBJ2-1; the D gene is possibly TRBD2 (5 bases). This CDR3 comprises 15 residues. In germline, CDR1 is LGHNA, CDR2 YSLEER. Trimming removed 1 base at V and 8 bases at J, with 15 bases between. CDR3 coding DNA: TGCGCCAGCAGCCAAGTCTTAGCGTCGGAATATGAGCAGTTCTTC. Translating gives CASSQVLASEYEQFF.

The chain carries TRBV6-5 and TRBJ1-1; 7 nucleotides line up with TRBD1. V shed 10 bases and J 0 bases; nucleotides not matched to a gene: 11. CDR3 length: 15 residues. In germline, CDR1 is MNHEY, CDR2 SVGAGI. CDR3 protein: CANRGDAAMNTEAFF. CDR3 in DNA: TGTGCCAACAGGGGAGACGCGGCAATGAACACTGAAGCTTTCTTT.

The V call is TRBV12-5, the J call TRBJ1-5, with D tentatively TRBD1 (6 bases). This CDR3 comprises 18 residues. V lost 5 bases and J 0 bases, leaving 20 bases between the germline ends. Germline CDR1 reads LGHNT; CDR2 reads FRNRAP. CDR3 DNA: TGTGCTAGTGGTCCACGGGGGGCAGCGGATGATAGCAATCAGCCCCAGCATTTT. Translating it yields CASGPRGAADDSNQPQHF.

This clone was detected a few times. The V gene is TRBV19, the J gene TRBJ2-7; weak D call: TRBD1 (5 bases). The CDR3 extends over 13 amino acids. Germline assignment: CDR1 LNHDA and CDR2 SQIVND (reference sequence). V was shortened by 3 bases and J by 3 bases, with 9 bases between the two germline ends. CDR3 coding DNA: TGTGCCAGTAGTATGACAGCTGACTACGAGCAGTACTTC. Protein: CASSMTADYEQYF.

The chain is built from TRBV18 and TRBJ1-6; 7 bases match TRBD1. This CDR3 comprises 17 residues. V gave up 2 bases and J gave up 2 bases; unmatched junction bases: 6. CDR1 is KGHSH and CDR2 is LQKENI in the germline V gene. The CDR3 region has the DNA TGTGCCAGCTCACCATTGACAGGGAACCCCTATAATTCACCCCTCCACTTT. Protein product: CASSPLTGNPYNSPLHF.

This rearrangement joins TRBV3-1 (or the pseudogene TRBV3-2) to TRBJ1-1, with D possibly being TRBD1 (6 bases). This CDR3 contains 18 residues. Trimming took off 5 bases at V and 2 bases at J, with 24 bases between the two ends. The V gene's germline CDR1 is LGHDT and CDR2 YNNKEL (reference sequence). The CDR3 DNA reads TGTGCCAGCAGCTCTCACTCGTTTGGGGGGGCGACTAACACTGAAGCTTTCTTT. Encoded protein: CASSSHSFGGATNTEAFF.

The chain uses TRBV4-1 and TRBJ2-7; maybe TRBD2 (5 bases). In germline, CDR1 is MGHRA, CDR2 YSYEKL. The CDR3 loop spans 15 amino acids. V lost 0 bases to trimming and J lost 2 bases, with 11 bases between them. As DNA, the CDR3 is TGCGCCAGCAGCCAAGATCTGGGAGTTACCTACGAGCAGTACTTC. It yields the protein CASSQDLGVTYEQYF.

V and J are TRBV6-5 and TRBJ2-7; D is uncertain. Trimming stripped 6 bases from V and 7 bases from J, with 16 bases between. Germline V CDR1 and CDR2: MNHEY, SVGAGI. The CDR3 extends over 13 amino acids. The CDR3 loop reads CASRAANMWEQYF. The CDR3 DNA follows: TGTGCCAGCAGAGCCGCCAATATGTGGGAGCAGTACTTC.

The chain carries TRBV3-1 (or the pseudogene TRBV3-2) and TRBJ2-2; TRBD1 agrees at 9 bases. Per germline, CDR1 LGHDT and CDR2 YNNKEL (reference sequence). The J segment lost 4 bases and the V segment lost 4 bases, leaving 7 bases of the junction unmatched. The CDR3 contains 16 residues. The CDR3, as DNA: TGTGCCAGCAGCCCCGCCGGACAGGGGCGCACCGGGGAGCTGTTTTTT. It is translated as CASSPAGQGRTGELFF.

The rearrangement uses TRBV6-6 and TRBJ2-1; TRBD1 agrees at 12 bases. CDR3 length equals 14 residues. The V gene end was trimmed by 6 bases and the J gene end by 7 bases; junction bases not matched to a gene: 4. Germline lookup yields CDR1 MNHNY and CDR2 SVGAGI (reference sequence). CDR3 region: CASRGQGALNEQFF. The CDR3 coding sequence is TGTGCCAGCAGGGGACAGGGGGCACTTAATGAGCAGTTCTTC.

This clone was seen a single time. The rearrangement uses TRBV19 and TRBJ1-6; 9 bases fit TRBD1. V trimming: 1 base; J trimming: 6 bases; junction bases outside the gene matches: 1. The length of the CDR3 is 15 residues. The V gene's germline CDR1 is LNHDA and CDR2 SQIVND (reference sequence). CDR3 loop: CASSIGDRANSPLHF. The CDR3 bases are TGTGCCAGTAGTATAGGGGACAGGGCTAATTCACCCCTCCACTTT.

V usage is TRBV6-5 and J usage is TRBJ2-7, with 7 bases that match TRBD2. The V segment lost 6 bases and the J segment 1 base; nucleotides outside the gene matches: 3. The CDR3 runs 13 residues. Germline V gene data show CDR1 as MNHEY and CDR2 as SVGAGI. This CDR3 reads CASRWGGSYEQYF. The CDR3 DNA is TGTGCCAGCAGATGGGGGGGTTCCTACGAGCAGTACTTC.

The J gene is TRBJ1-1, the V gene TRBV7-9, with D unclear. This CDR3 has 12 residues. Trimming took 1 base from V and 6 from J, leaving 6 bases between them. Germline V gene data show CDR1 as SEHNR and CDR2 as FQNEAQ (reference sequence). The CDR3 spells CASSLVSSEAFF. CDR3 DNA sequence: TGTGCCAGCAGCTTAGTCTCCTCTGAAGCTTTCTTT.

The chain employs TRBV25-1 and TRBJ2-7; 9 bases match TRBD1. The CDR3 sequence is 16 residues long. CDR1 and CDR2 from the germline V gene are MGHDK and SYGVNS. V was pared by 4 bases and J by 1 base, with 8 bases of the junction left unmatched. The CDR3 spells CASSVGQGYGSYEQYF. The CDR3 nucleotides read TGTGCCAGCAGTGTGGGACAGGGATATGGATCCTACGAGCAGTACTTC.